This T cell receptor (beta chain) was sequenced in a study of blood T cell repertoires in COVID-19. Assay: immunoSEQ multiplex PCR; the TCRdb copy retains only in-frame clones and omits some. The table lists about 120,000 clones, around 89% of them singletons. The CDR3 extends over 13 amino acids. V lost 5 bases and J lost 6; bases outside the gene matches: 6. Germline CDR1 and CDR2: SEHNR and FQNEAQ (reference sequence). Sample: peripheral blood. The rearrangement joins TRBV7-9 to TRBJ1-1, with 7 bases aligning to TRBD1. The source of this sequence is a man aged 65-85 years with active or convalescent COVID-19. The CDR3 nucleotides read TGTGCCAGCAGCCCCGGAGACAGGGCTGAAGCTTTCTTT. Its translation: CASSPGDRAEAFF.